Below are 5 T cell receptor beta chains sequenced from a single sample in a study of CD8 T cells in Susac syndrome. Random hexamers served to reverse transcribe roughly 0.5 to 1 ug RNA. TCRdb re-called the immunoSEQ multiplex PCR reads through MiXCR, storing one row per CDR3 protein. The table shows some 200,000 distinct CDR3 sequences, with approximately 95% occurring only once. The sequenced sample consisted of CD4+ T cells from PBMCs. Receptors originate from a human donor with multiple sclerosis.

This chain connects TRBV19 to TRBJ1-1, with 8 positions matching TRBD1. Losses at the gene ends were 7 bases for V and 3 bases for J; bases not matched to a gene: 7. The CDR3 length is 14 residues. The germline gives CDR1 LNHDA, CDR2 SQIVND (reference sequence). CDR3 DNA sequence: TGTGCCAGTATCAAGACAGGGGTGGACACTGAAGCTTTCTTT. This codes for CASIKTGVDTEAFF. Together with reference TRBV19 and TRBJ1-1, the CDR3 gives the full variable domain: DGGITQSPKYLFRKEGQNVTLSCEQNLNHDAMYWYRQDPGQGLRLIYYSQIVNDFQKGDIAEGYSVSREKKESFPLTVTSAQKNPTAFYLCASIKTGVDTEAFFGQGTRLTVV.

The CDR3 DNA sequence: TGTGCCAGCCTCGATAGTCTGTACCAAGAGACCCAGTACTTC. Protein sequence: CASLDSLYQETQYF. The V and J genes are TRBV7-9 and TRBJ2-5; D uncertain. The CDR3 contains 14 residues. Trimming took 8 bases from V and 0 from J, leaving 13 bases between them. Germline assignment: CDR1 SEHNR and CDR2 FQNEAQ (reference sequence). The full variable domain, in which reference TRBV7-9 and TRBJ2-5 provide the parts outside the CDR3, is DTGVSQNPRHKITKRGQNVTFRCDPISEHNRLYWYRQTLGQGPEFLTYFQNEAQLEKSRLLSDRFSAERPKGSFSTLEIQRTEQGDSAMYLCASLDSLYQETQYFGPGTRLLVL.

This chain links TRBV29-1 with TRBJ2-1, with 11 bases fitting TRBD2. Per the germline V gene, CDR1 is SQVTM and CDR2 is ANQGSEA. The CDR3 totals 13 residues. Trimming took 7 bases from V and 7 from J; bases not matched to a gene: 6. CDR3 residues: CSEGTSGWNEQFF. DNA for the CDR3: TGCAGCGAGGGGACTAGCGGATGGAATGAGCAGTTCTTC.

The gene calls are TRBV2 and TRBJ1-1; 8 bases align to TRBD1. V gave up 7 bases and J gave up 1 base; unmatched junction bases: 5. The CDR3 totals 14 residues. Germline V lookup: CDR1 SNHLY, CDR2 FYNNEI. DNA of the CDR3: TGTGCCAGCAAACCGGGACAGGCGAACACTGAAGCTTTCTTT. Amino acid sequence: CASKPGQANTEAFF.

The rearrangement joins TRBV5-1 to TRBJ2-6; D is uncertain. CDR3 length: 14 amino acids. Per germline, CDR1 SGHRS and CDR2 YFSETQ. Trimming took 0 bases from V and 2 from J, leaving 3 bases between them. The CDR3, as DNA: TGCGCCAGCAGCTTGGCCCCTGGGGCCAACGTCCTGACTTTC. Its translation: CASSLAPGANVLTF.